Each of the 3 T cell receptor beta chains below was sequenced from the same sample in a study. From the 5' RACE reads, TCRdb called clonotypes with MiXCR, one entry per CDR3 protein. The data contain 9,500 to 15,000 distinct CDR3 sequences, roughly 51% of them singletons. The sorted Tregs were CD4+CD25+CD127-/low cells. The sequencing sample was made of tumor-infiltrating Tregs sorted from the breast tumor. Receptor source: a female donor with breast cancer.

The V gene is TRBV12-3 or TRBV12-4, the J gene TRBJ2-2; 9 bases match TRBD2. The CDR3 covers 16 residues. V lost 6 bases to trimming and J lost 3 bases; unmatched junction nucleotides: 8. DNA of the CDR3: TGTGCCAGCAGGACTCTAGCGGGGCTAGACACCGGGGAGCTGTTTTTT. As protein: CASRTLAGLDTGELFF.

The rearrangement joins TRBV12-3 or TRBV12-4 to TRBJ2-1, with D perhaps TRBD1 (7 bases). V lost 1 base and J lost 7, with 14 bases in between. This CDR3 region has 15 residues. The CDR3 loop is CASSLEEGAANEQFF. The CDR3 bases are TGTGCCAGCAGTTTAGAGGAGGGGGCGGCGAATGAGCAGTTCTTC.

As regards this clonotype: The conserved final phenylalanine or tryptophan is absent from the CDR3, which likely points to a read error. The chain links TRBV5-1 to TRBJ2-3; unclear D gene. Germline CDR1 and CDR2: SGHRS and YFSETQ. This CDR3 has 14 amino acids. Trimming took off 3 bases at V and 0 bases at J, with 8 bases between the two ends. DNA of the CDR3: TGCGCCAGCAGCTCAGGACCTAGCACAGATACGCAGTATTCT. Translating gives CASSSGPSTDTQYS.